This T cell receptor (beta chain) was documented in a study of blood T cell repertoires in COVID-19. The overall study: Researchers got acute and convalescent COVID-19 samples from the United States, Italy and Spain.

Original data processing: Scientists estimated how many nucleated cells there were by amplifying reference gene primers. TCRdb keeps only in-frame clones here, not all; method: immunoSEQ multiplex PCR. V and J calls and clone size are copied from that table; D and trimming were computed from the DNA. The table includes 240,000 or so clones, around 79% detected once. In its sample, this clone was seen a few times. The TCR sequence derives from a woman aged 80 or older with acute or convalescent COVID-19. The specimen sequenced was peripheral blood.

CDR3 residues: CASSYSVGGSLGEQFF. For the CDR3, the DNA is TGTGCCAGCAGTTACTCGGTGGGGGGTTCTCTGGGTGAGCAGTTCTTC. The rearrangement uses TRBV6-6 and TRBJ2-1, with D tentatively TRBD2 (6 bases). The CDR3 has 16 amino acids. Germline values: CDR1 MNHNY, CDR2 SVGAGI (reference sequence). V lost 0 bases, J lost 9 bases, and 18 bases lay in between.